This T cell receptor beta chain was found in a study of control samples from healthy donors and cancer patients (dated by TCRdb to 2019 to 2021). Comment on this clone: The antigen this receptor binds is unknown. No qualities accompany the bases; no much larger clone lies one base away.

The germline V gene encodes CDR1 LNHDA and CDR2 SQIVND (reference sequence). From cysteine to phenylalanine, the CDR3 is 14 amino acids long. Just the 42-base CDR3 DNA is kept, in frame starting at base 1. V gives up 6 bases and J gives up 6 bases, and the segment between their germline ends measures 15 bases. Libraries were constructed by the immunoSEQ multiplex PCR assay. The clones in this table, taken by TCRdb from immuneACCESS, are in-frame only. Not every clone is retained; where verified, under half of the shortfall comes from an unresolved V gene, and the cause of the rest is unknown. Present in this sample are some 200,000 clones, just under 95% of which were seen just once. Jointly, the top ten make up more than 1.3% of the sample.

Specimen: blood. The V gene is TRBV19 and the J gene is TRBJ1-5, with TRBD1 perhaps the D gene, on 6 matching bases. This TCR came from a man aged 50 to 59 in good health. The sequenced DNA: TGTGCCAGTAGCGATAGGGGGGACGGTCAGCCCCAGCATTTT. It translates as CASSDRGDGQPQHF.